This T cell receptor beta chain is from a study of cytomegalovirus exposure and HLA in healthy donors. The CDR3 extends over 13 amino acids. Germline CDR1 and CDR2: MNHNY and SVGAGI (reference sequence). V shed 2 bases and J shed 1 base, with 5 bases lying between them. General study findings and limits: Rarity held for most TCR sequences, but there were some public TCRs that occurred in many donors. Diagnosis of cytomegalovirus status made by the classifier reportedly showed high specificity and sensitivity.

The donors were part of the validation cohort, which consisted of under 150 subjects and was separate from the first cohort of about 720 subjects. Measured with immunoSEQ multiplex PCR; TCRdb has only the in-frame clones, and not every one. This sample carries hundreds of thousands of clones, over 75% of them seen once, and the ten largest clones take approximately 12%. This clone occurred many times. No antigen is known for it. Material for sequencing was PBMCs. The clonotype was recovered from a man between 18 and 35 years old in good health and CMV-seropositive. V usage is TRBV6-6 and J usage is TRBJ1-1; D gene uncertain. Written as DNA, the CDR3 is TGTGCCAGCAGTTACGCGGAGAACACTGAAGCTTTCTTT. This codes for CASSYAENTEAFF.